The T cell receptor (beta chain) under discussion was sequenced for a study of technical replicates of blood from four donors (dated by TCRdb to between 2016 and 2019). Receptor amplification or capture employed the immunoSEQ multiplex PCR assay. The source is immuneACCESS, and TCRdb retained only in-frame sequences with V and J called. Part of the clones is not carried over; for the studies checked, unresolved V genes explain less than half of this, and the remainder is unexplained. Present in this sample are 100,000 or so clones, about 94% of which were seen just once. The ten most abundant clones make up 0.2% to 0.3% of the sample. The CDR3 sequence holds 16 residues, the cysteine and phenylalanine included. Of all the DNA, just the CDR3 is kept, 48 bases in frame from base 1. CDR1 and CDR2 were assigned from the germline V gene (reference sequence) as LNHDA and SQIVND. Here V drops 4 bases and J drops 7 bases, and the junction holds 9 bases not matched to any gene.

With respect to this clone: No antigen is known for it. There are no base qualities to consult, and no much larger clone falls within one base.

The chain is encoded by TRBV19 joined to TRBJ2-2, with TRBD2 identical over 10 junction bases. The sequenced material came from T cells isolated from PBMCs. This clonotype originated in a human donor in good health. CDR3 loop: CASSTTSGDSGGELFF. The DNA is TGTGCCAGTAGTACAACTAGCGGGGATAGTGGCGGGGAGCTGTTTTTT.